This is a list of T cell receptor beta chains from one sample in a study of graft-versus-host responses after intestinal transplantation. The antigens of these receptors remain unknown. Method: immunoSEQ multiplex PCR; TCRdb's copy keeps in-frame clones and lacks some. The repertoire holds 75,000 to 90,000 clones, with 85% to 90% as singletons. This specimen was unstimulated CD4+ T cells sorted from spleen or lymph node cells, taken before intestinal transplant. These receptors were obtained from a human donor who received an intestinal transplant. Both conserved end residues are part of each CDR3. Fields, in order: clone size, D gene, J gene, V gene, CDR3 protein, CDR3 DNA. The D gene is left open where the match is weak. Clone size appears in some rows only: once, few, many, or a class for an expanded clone.

clone size: .; D gene: .; J gene: TRBJ1-1; V gene: TRBV5-4; CDR3 protein: CASSSRLRGVDTEAFF; CDR3 DNA: TGTGCCAGCAGTTCCCGCCTAAGGGGTGTGGATACTGAAGCTTTCTTT
clone size: .; D gene: TRBD2; J gene: TRBJ2-2; V gene: TRBV5-4; CDR3 protein: CASSWGTRDTGELFF; CDR3 DNA: TGTGCCAGCAGCTGGGGGACTAGAGACACCGGGGAGCTGTTTTTT
clone size: .; D gene: TRBD1; J gene: TRBJ2-5; V gene: TRBV2; CDR3 protein: CASIYRGVGETQYF; CDR3 DNA: TGTGCCAGCATTTACAGGGGGGTAGGAGAGACCCAGTACTTC
clone size: .; D gene: TRBD1; J gene: TRBJ1-2; V gene: TRBV19; CDR3 protein: CASSTALTGQWIYGYTF; CDR3 DNA: TGTGCCAGTAGTACCGCACTAACGGGACAGTGGATCTATGGCTACACCTTC
clone size: .; D gene: TRBD1; J gene: TRBJ2-7; V gene: TRBV6-5; CDR3 protein: CASAPQGARSYEQYF; CDR3 DNA: TGTGCCAGCGCCCCTCAGGGGGCCCGCTCCTACGAGCAGTACTTC
clone size: .; D gene: TRBD1; J gene: TRBJ1-2; V gene: TRBV19; CDR3 protein: CASSTVDGQVGGSGYGYTF; CDR3 DNA: TGTGCCAGTAGTACCGTCGACGGACAGGTAGGAGGTTCTGGCTATGGCTACACCTTC
clone size: .; D gene: .; J gene: TRBJ2-3; V gene: TRBV9; CDR3 protein: CASSVEVRGGATDTQYF; CDR3 DNA: TGTGCCAGCAGCGTAGAGGTTCGAGGGGGGGCCACAGATACGCAGTATTTT
clone size: few; D gene: .; J gene: TRBJ2-1; V gene: TRBV6-5; CDR3 protein: CASSLQGSYNEQFF; CDR3 DNA: TGTGCCAGCAGTTTGCAGGGCTCCTACAATGAGCAGTTCTTC
clone size: .; D gene: .; J gene: TRBJ2-7; V gene: TRBV6-5; CDR3 protein: CASSLSHSKTYEQYF; CDR3 DNA: TGTGCCAGCAGTTTGTCCCACTCTAAAACCTACGAGCAGTACTTC
clone size: .; D gene: .; J gene: TRBJ1-1; V gene: TRBV5-4; CDR3 protein: CASSLAKGDTEAFF; CDR3 DNA: TGTGCCAGCAGCTTGGCCAAAGGGGACACTGAAGCTTTCTTT
clone size: .; D gene: TRBD1; J gene: TRBJ1-1; V gene: TRBV5-1; CDR3 protein: CASSQQGVPEAFF; CDR3 DNA: TGCGCCAGCAGCCAACAGGGGGTCCCTGAAGCTTTCTTT
clone size: .; D gene: TRBD1; J gene: TRBJ2-1; V gene: TRBV5-1; CDR3 protein: CASSSYRGVYREQFF; CDR3 DNA: TGCGCCAGCAGCTCCTACAGGGGGGTTTACCGTGAGCAGTTCTTC
clone size: .; D gene: .; J gene: TRBJ2-7; V gene: TRBV6-1; CDR3 protein: CASSGRVSYEQYF; CDR3 DNA: TGTGCCAGCAGTGGCAGGGTCTCCTACGAGCAGTACTTC
clone size: .; D gene: TRBD1; J gene: TRBJ1-4; V gene: TRBV18; CDR3 protein: CASSRPTGGEKLFF; CDR3 DNA: TGTGCCAGCTCAAGACCGACAGGGGGTGAAAAACTGTTTTTT
clone size: .; D gene: TRBD1; J gene: TRBJ2-1; V gene: TRBV6-6; CDR3 protein: CASRGTRQGKGNEQFF; CDR3 DNA: TGTGCCAGCAGGGGGACAAGACAGGGTAAAGGCAATGAGCAGTTCTTC
clone size: few; D gene: .; J gene: TRBJ2-2; V gene: TRBV19; CDR3 protein: CASSRTRTGELFF; CDR3 DNA: TGTGCCAGTAGTAGGACTCGTACCGGGGAGCTGTTTTTT
clone size: few; D gene: .; J gene: TRBJ1-4; V gene: TRBV7-9; CDR3 protein: CASSLDLNRDAVF; CDR3 DNA: TGTGCCAGCAGCTTAGACCTCAACAGGGACGCCGTTTTT
clone size: .; D gene: TRBD1; J gene: TRBJ1-2; V gene: TRBV29-1; CDR3 protein: CSVLTGTDNYGYTF; CDR3 DNA: TGCAGCGTACTGACCGGGACAGATAACTATGGCTACACCTTC
clone size: few; D gene: TRBD2; J gene: TRBJ2-1; V gene: TRBV10-3; CDR3 protein: CAISTGTSNEQFF; CDR3 DNA: TGTGCCATCAGCACCGGGACTAGCAATGAGCAGTTCTTC
clone size: .; D gene: .; J gene: TRBJ2-3; V gene: TRBV11-2; CDR3 protein: CASSPLEVYTDTQYF; CDR3 DNA: TGTGCCAGCAGCCCCTTGGAGGTGTACACAGATACGCAGTATTTT
clone size: .; D gene: .; J gene: TRBJ1-2; V gene: TRBV30; CDR3 protein: CAWRTGLGGYTF; CDR3 DNA: TGTGCCTGGAGAACAGGGCTTGGGGGCTACACCTTC
clone size: .; D gene: .; J gene: TRBJ1-3; V gene: TRBV6-5; CDR3 protein: CASSYSRVPGNTIYF; CDR3 DNA: TGTGCCAGCAGTTACTCCAGGGTCCCTGGAAACACCATATATTTT
clone size: many; D gene: TRBD1; J gene: TRBJ1-2; V gene: TRBV19; CDR3 protein: CASRTGPSNYGYTF; CDR3 DNA: TGTGCCAGTAGGACAGGGCCTTCTAACTATGGCTACACCTTC
clone size: .; D gene: TRBD1; J gene: TRBJ1-5; V gene: TRBV5-6; CDR3 protein: CASSWTRGQGTYQPQHF; CDR3 DNA: TGTGCCAGCAGCTGGACCAGGGGACAGGGGACTTATCAGCCCCAGCATTTT
clone size: .; D gene: .; J gene: TRBJ2-7; V gene: TRBV27; CDR3 protein: CASRSLVRAPYEQYF; CDR3 DNA: TGTGCCAGCAGATCTCTAGTGCGGGCCCCCTACGAGCAGTACTTC
clone size: .; D gene: .; J gene: TRBJ2-2; V gene: TRBV11-2; CDR3 protein: CASSPAFPNTGELFF; CDR3 DNA: TGTGCCAGCAGCCCAGCGTTCCCCAACACCGGGGAGCTGTTTTTT
clone size: .; D gene: .; J gene: TRBJ1-1; V gene: TRBV28; CDR3 protein: CASALGGGTEAFF; CDR3 DNA: TGTGCCAGCGCATTGGGGGGGGGTACTGAAGCTTTCTTT
clone size: .; D gene: .; J gene: TRBJ2-7; V gene: TRBV6-4; CDR3 protein: CASSVQAILYEQYF; CDR3 DNA: TGTGCCAGCAGTGTTCAAGCGATTTTATACGAGCAGTACTTC
clone size: .; D gene: TRBD1; J gene: TRBJ1-5; V gene: TRBV18; CDR3 protein: CASSPRQGGNQPQHF; CDR3 DNA: TGTGCCAGCTCACCACGGCAGGGGGGCAATCAGCCCCAGCATTTT
clone size: .; D gene: .; J gene: TRBJ1-6; V gene: TRBV7-8; CDR3 protein: CASSLTGIPSSYNSPLHF; CDR3 DNA: TGTGCCAGCAGCTTAACGGGGATCCCGAGCTCCTATAATTCACCCCTCCACTTT
clone size: few; D gene: .; J gene: TRBJ1-4; V gene: TRBV29-1; CDR3 protein: CSVEGRGEKLFF; CDR3 DNA: TGCAGCGTTGAAGGGCGGGGAGAAAAACTGTTTTTT
clone size: .; D gene: TRBD2; J gene: TRBJ2-3; V gene: TRBV9; CDR3 protein: CASSVDYGGGESDTQYF; CDR3 DNA: TGTGCCAGCAGCGTTGATTACGGCGGGGGGGAATCAGATACGCAGTATTTT
clone size: .; D gene: TRBD2; J gene: TRBJ2-3; V gene: TRBV4-2; CDR3 protein: CASSQGLAGGPRDTQYF; CDR3 DNA: TGTGCCAGCAGCCAAGGTCTAGCGGGTGGTCCAAGAGATACGCAGTATTTT
clone size: .; D gene: .; J gene: TRBJ1-2; V gene: TRBV5-6; CDR3 protein: CASTSPGGIYGYTF; CDR3 DNA: TGTGCCAGCACCTCTCCGGGGGGTATCTATGGCTACACCTTC
clone size: .; D gene: .; J gene: TRBJ2-2; V gene: TRBV9; CDR3 protein: CASSAPSVGSTGELFF; CDR3 DNA: TGTGCCAGCAGCGCGCCTAGCGTCGGGTCCACCGGGGAGCTGTTTTTT
clone size: few; D gene: TRBD1; J gene: TRBJ1-2; V gene: TRBV28; CDR3 protein: CASSFYATGDYGYTF; CDR3 DNA: TGTGCCAGCAGTTTCTATGCGACAGGGGACTATGGCTACACCTTC
clone size: .; D gene: .; J gene: TRBJ1-2; V gene: TRBV9; CDR3 protein: CASSGLSSGSFNYGYTF; CDR3 DNA: TGTGCCAGCAGCGGACTGTCGAGCGGGTCCTTTAACTATGGCTACACCTTC
clone size: .; D gene: .; J gene: TRBJ2-7; V gene: TRBV6-6; CDR3 protein: CASSYLNSPTYGQYF; CDR3 DNA: TGTGCCAGCAGTTACCTCAACAGCCCAACCTACGGGCAGTACTTC
clone size: .; D gene: .; J gene: TRBJ1-3; V gene: TRBV7-8; CDR3 protein: CASSLAAGPSGNTIYF; CDR3 DNA: TGTGCCAGCAGCTTAGCCGCAGGCCCCTCTGGAAACACCATATATTTT
clone size: .; D gene: .; J gene: TRBJ1-2; V gene: TRBV5-1; CDR3 protein: CASSSTTGGYGYTF; CDR3 DNA: TGCGCCAGCAGCTCCACAACGGGGGGCTATGGCTACACCTTC
clone size: .; D gene: .; J gene: TRBJ1-1; V gene: TRBV28; CDR3 protein: CASSPLNTEAFF; CDR3 DNA: TGTGCCAGCAGTCCTTTGAACACTGAAGCTTTCTTT
clone size: .; D gene: TRBD1; J gene: TRBJ2-2; V gene: TRBV6-6; CDR3 protein: CASSPTGGSGELFF; CDR3 DNA: TGTGCCAGCAGTCCGACAGGGGGCAGCGGGGAGCTGTTTTTT
clone size: .; D gene: .; J gene: TRBJ1-2; V gene: TRBV5-4; CDR3 protein: CASSLGRGSGYTF; CDR3 DNA: TGTGCCAGCAGCTTGGGAAGAGGGAGTGGCTACACCTTC